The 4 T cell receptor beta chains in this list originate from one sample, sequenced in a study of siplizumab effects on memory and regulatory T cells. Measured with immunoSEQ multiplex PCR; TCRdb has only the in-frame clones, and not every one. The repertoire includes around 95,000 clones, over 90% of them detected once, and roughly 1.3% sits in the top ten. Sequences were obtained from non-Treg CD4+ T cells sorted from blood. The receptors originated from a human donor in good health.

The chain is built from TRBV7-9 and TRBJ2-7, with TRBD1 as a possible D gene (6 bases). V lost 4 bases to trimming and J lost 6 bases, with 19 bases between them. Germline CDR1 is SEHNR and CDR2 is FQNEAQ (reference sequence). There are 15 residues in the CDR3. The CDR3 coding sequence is TGTGCCAGCAGCTCAAAGAGGACAGAGGGAATCGAGCAGTACTTC. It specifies CASSSKRTEGIEQYF.

CDR3 coding DNA: TGCGCCAGCAGCCAAGGCGCAGGGAAGGGCGAAGAGACCCAGTACTTC. Protein: CASSQGAGKGEETQYF. The chain links TRBV4-1 to TRBJ2-5, with D possibly TRBD1 on 5 matching bases. The germline gives CDR1 MGHRA, CDR2 YSYEKL. The V and J ends lost 1 base and 3 bases respectively, with 15 bases between them. CDR3 length: 16 residues.

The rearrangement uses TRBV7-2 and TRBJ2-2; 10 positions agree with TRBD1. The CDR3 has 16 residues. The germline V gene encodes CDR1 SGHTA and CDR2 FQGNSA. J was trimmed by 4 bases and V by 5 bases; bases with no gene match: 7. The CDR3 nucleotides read TGTGCCAGCAGCCCCGGGACAGGGGTCCTCACCGGGGAGCTGTTTTTT. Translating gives CASSPGTGVLTGELFF.

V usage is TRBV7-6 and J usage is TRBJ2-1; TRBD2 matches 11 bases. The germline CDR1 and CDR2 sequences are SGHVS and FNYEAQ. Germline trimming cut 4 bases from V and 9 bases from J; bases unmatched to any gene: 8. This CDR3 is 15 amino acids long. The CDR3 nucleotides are TGTGCCAGCAGCTCCTTAGCGGGAGGGCCGGGTGAGCAGTTCTTC. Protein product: CASSSLAGGPGEQFF.